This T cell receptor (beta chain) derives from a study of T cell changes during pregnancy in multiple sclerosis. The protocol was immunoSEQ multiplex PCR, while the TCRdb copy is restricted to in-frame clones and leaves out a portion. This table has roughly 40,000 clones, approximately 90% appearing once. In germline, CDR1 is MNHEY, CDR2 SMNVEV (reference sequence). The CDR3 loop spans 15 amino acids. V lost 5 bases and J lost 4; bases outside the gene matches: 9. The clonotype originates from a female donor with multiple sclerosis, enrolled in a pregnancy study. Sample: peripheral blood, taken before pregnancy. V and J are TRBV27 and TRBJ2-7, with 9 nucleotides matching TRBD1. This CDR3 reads CASSTPGQGGYEQYF. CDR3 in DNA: TGTGCCAGCAGTACGCCGGGACAGGGAGGTTACGAGCAGTACTTC.